This T cell receptor beta chain was documented in a study of CD8 T cells in Susac syndrome. Roughly 0.5 to 1 ug RNA was reverse transcribed with random hexamers. A multiplex approach, immunoSEQ multiplex PCR, amplified TCR beta CDR3 across 54 Vbeta and 13 Jbeta. TCRdb analysed the immunoSEQ multiplex PCR reads with MiXCR anew, one entry per CDR3 protein. The sample holds about 240,000 distinct CDR3 sequences; 90% to 97% are singletons and the top ten take around 0.093%. This receptor was taken from a human donor with Susac syndrome. Sequenced material: CD4+ T cells from PBMCs.

In DNA, the CDR3 is TGCGCCAGCAGCTACTCCGGGACTAGCGGGAGAGGCGAGCAGTACTTC. Protein sequence: CASSYSGTSGRGEQYF. The chain couples TRBV4-1 to TRBJ2-7; 14 positions agree with TRBD2. The CDR3 is 16 amino acids. Germline CDR1 and CDR2: MGHRA and YSYEKL. J gave up 6 bases and V 5 bases, and 9 bases lay outside the gene matches.